These 4 T cell receptor beta chains originate from one sample sequenced in a study of long-term antiretroviral therapy in people with HIV. They ran version v3.0 of the immunoSEQ assay at survey level. The protocol was immunoSEQ multiplex PCR, while the TCRdb copy is restricted to in-frame clones and leaves out a portion. Of some 26,000 clones in the sample, 75% to 85% were seen once. The sample here was unsorted PBMCs, taken 2.9 years after starting antiretroviral therapy. These TCRs come from a man aged 45 to 65 with HIV.

The chain has TRBV19 and TRBJ2-7, with 8 nucleotides matching TRBD1. The germline V gene has CDR1 LNHDA and CDR2 SQIVND (reference sequence). V shed 3 bases and J 0 bases; nucleotides not matched to a gene: 1. The length of the CDR3 is 14 residues. As DNA, the CDR3 is TGTGCCAGTAGTATCGGGACAGGCTCCTACGAGCAGTACTTC. Encoded protein: CASSIGTGSYEQYF.

This clone is a singleton in its sample. The chain uses TRBV2 and TRBJ2-3, with a possible D match to TRBD1 (6 bases). Between the trimmed V and J ends, which lost 6 bases and 1 base, there was a span of 14 bases. The CDR3 loop spans 15 amino acids. Germline loops: CDR1 SNHLY, CDR2 FYNNEI. The CDR3 reads CASRYNRAGTDTQYF. DNA of the CDR3: TGTGCCAGCAGGTATAACAGGGCAGGCACAGATACGCAGTATTTT.

The V and J genes are TRBV10-3 and TRBJ1-1; D is unclear. V lost 4 bases and J lost 0, with 12 bases in between. Germline values: CDR1 ENHRY, CDR2 SYGVKD. This CDR3 has 15 residues. For the CDR3, the DNA is TGTGCCATCAGTGGGGTAGGCGTCATGAACACTGAAGCTTTCTTT. This sequence encodes CAISGVGVMNTEAFF.

The chain has TRBV7-3 and TRBJ2-3; the D gene is possibly TRBD1 (6 bases). Germline CDR1 SGHTA, CDR2 FQGTGA. The CDR3 covers 13 residues. V lost 4 bases, J lost 5 bases, and 10 bases lay in between. The CDR3 loop reads CASSWIRGDTQYF. The CDR3 nucleotides read TGTGCCAGCAGCTGGATCAGGGGAGATACGCAGTATTTT.